This TCR beta chain was observed in a study of human T cells and chemical hapten exposure. This CDR3 has 15 amino acids. V lost 0 bases and J 0 bases, leaving 9 bases between the germline ends. Germline CDR1 and CDR2: SGHDT and YYEEEE. The time point here: pre-sensitization, week 0. Treatment of the sample: therapeutic diphenylcyclopropenone sensitization with weekly scalp DPC. In the study's own analysis: Sample TCR totals centred on a median of approximately 100,000, ranging about 20,000 to 750,000. A single record per CDR3 protein comes from TCRdb applying MiXCR to the RACE reads. TCRdb, not the original authors, processed these V and J calls. Here the sample spans 250,000 to 300,000 distinct CDR3 sequences, roughly 7.7% being singletons.

This receptor was taken from a man aged 18 to 29 with alopecia areata. Some clones in this sample may be carry-over from other donors' samples. This sample comprised whole blood, obtained in connection with sensitization to the hapten diphenylcyclopropenone (DPC). The rearrangement uses TRBV5-6 and TRBJ1-2; TRBD1 might be the D (5 bases). This chain's CDR3 is CASSLEGVSNYGYTF. The CDR3 nucleotides read TGTGCCAGCAGCTTGGAAGGGGTGTCTAACTATGGCTACACCTTC.